This T cell receptor beta chain was found in a study of blood T cell repertoires in COVID-19. From germline, CDR1 is SGHRS and CDR2 YFSETQ. Trimming stripped 1 base from V and 6 bases from J, with 11 bases between. The CDR3 has 14 residues. TCRdb's copy holds only in-frame clones and misses some; the assay was immunoSEQ multiplex PCR. The sample shows fewer than 350,000 clones, about 89% of them seen only once. V and J are TRBV5-1 and TRBJ1-5; D not certain. Material: PBMCs or T cells enriched from blood (not recorded which). This sequence originates from a woman in her thirties or forties who had recovered from COVID-19. In DNA, the CDR3 is TGCGCCAGCAGCTTGTCGGCCGAGGGTCAGCCCCAGCATTTT. Translation gives CASSLSAEGQPQHF.